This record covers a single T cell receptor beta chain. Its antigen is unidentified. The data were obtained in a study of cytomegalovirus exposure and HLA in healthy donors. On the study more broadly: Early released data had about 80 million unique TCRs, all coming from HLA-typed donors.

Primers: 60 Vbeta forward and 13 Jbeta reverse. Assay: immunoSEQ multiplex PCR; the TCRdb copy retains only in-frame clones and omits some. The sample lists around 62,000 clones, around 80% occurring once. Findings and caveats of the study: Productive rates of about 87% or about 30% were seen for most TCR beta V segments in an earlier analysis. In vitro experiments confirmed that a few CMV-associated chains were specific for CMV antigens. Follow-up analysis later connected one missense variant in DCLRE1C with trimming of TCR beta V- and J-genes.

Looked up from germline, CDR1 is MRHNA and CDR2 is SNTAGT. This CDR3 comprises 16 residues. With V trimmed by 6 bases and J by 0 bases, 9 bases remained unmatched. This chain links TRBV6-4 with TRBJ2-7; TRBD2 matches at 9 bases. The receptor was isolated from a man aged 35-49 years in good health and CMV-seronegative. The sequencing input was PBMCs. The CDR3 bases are TGTGCCAGCAGCTACCCACTAGCGGGTCCCTCCTACGAGCAGTACTTC. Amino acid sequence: CASSYPLAGPSYEQYF.